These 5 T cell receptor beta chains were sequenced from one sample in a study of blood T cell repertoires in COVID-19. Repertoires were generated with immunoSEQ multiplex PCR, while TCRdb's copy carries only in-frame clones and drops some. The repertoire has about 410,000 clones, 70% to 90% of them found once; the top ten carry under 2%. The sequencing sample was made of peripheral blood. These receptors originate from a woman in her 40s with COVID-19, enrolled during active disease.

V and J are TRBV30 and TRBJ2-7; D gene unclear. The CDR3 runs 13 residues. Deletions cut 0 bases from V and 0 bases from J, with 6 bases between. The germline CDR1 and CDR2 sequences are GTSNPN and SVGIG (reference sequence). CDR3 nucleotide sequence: TGTGCCTGGAGTGTACTGCTCTCCTACGAGCAGTACTTC. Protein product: CAWSVLLSYEQYF.

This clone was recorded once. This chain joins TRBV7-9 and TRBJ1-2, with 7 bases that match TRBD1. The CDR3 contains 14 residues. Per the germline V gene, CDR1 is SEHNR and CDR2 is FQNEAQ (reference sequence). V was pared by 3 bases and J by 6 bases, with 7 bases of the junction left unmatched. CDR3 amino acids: CASSFDGTVNGYTF. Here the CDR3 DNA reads TGTGCCAGCAGCTTCGACGGGACAGTTAATGGCTACACCTTC. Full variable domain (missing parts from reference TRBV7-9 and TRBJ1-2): DTGVSQNPRHKITKRGQNVTFRCDPISEHNRLYWYRQTLGQGPEFLTYFQNEAQLEKSRLLSDRFSAERPKGSFSTLEIQRTEQGDSAMYLCASSFDGTVNGYTFGSGTRLTVV.

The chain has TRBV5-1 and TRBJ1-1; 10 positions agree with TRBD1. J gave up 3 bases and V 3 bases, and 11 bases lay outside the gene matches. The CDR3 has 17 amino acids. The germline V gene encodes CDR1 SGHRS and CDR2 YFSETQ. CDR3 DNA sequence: TGCGCCAGCAGCTCGTCCCCGGGACAGGGGTATGACACTGAAGCTTTCTTT. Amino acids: CASSSSPGQGYDTEAFF.

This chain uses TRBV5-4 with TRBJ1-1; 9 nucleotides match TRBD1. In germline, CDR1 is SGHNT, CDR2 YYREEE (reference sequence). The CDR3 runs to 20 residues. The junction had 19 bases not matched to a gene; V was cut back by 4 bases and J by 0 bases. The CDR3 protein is CASSPHPKGQGLFLNTEAFF. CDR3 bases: TGTGCCAGCAGCCCACACCCTAAGGGACAGGGACTATTCTTGAACACTGAAGCTTTCTTT.

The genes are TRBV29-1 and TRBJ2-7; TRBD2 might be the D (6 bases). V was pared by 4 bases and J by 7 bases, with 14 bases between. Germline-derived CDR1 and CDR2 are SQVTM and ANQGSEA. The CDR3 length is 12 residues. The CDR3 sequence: CSVGAGPGEQYF. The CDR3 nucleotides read TGCAGCGTTGGGGCGGGACCGGGGGAGCAGTACTTC.